This record looks at one T cell receptor beta chain sequence and its context. Antigen: not known. Within the sample, other DNA sequences also encode this same CDR3. This specimen comes from a study of shared clonotypes between healthy human individuals. Study findings and constraints: For naive CD4 cells, approximately 5% of clonotypes were shared across a handful of donors.

The CDR3 is made up of 11 amino acids. Germline CDR1 is SGHRS and CDR2 is YFSETQ. V was cut by 5 bases and J by 4 bases, with 7 bases left in between. Those who donated were healthy HIV-negative adults, with no recent acute infections or vaccinations reported. The protocol was immunoSEQ multiplex PCR, while the TCRdb copy is restricted to in-frame clones and leaves out a portion. The sample has some 2.3 million clones; more than 80% are singletons. The chain combines TRBV5-1 with TRBJ2-7, with D tentatively TRBD1 or TRBD2 (5 bases each). Material: naive CD4+ T cells from PBMCs. Documented subset: CD45RA+ positively selected. This TCR was recovered from a man aged 18-30 years in good health. Some clones in this sample may be carry-over from other donors' samples. In nucleotides, the CDR3 is TGCGCCAGCAGAGGGGAGTACGAGCAGTACTTC. Its protein is CASRGEYEQYF.